What follows are 27 T cell receptor beta chains derived from one specimen sequenced in a study of T cell changes during pregnancy in multiple sclerosis. Method: immunoSEQ multiplex PCR; TCRdb's copy keeps in-frame clones and lacks some. Of about 52,000 clones in the sample, roughly 90% were seen once. Sequenced material: CD4+ T cells from peripheral blood mononuclear cells, taken after pregnancy. Receptors were obtained from a female donor in good health, enrolled as a control in a pregnancy study.

The gene calls are TRBV25-1 and TRBJ1-3, with TRBD1 identical over 8 bases. This CDR3 has 15 residues. After removal of 2 bases from V and 4 bases from J, the junction contained 4 bases not matched to a gene. The germline V gene encodes CDR1 MGHDK and CDR2 SYGVNS. CDR3 loop: CASSEQGAPGNTIYF. In DNA form, the CDR3 reads TGTGCCAGCAGTGAACAGGGGGCCCCCGGAAACACCATATATTTT.

The chain is built from TRBV7-2 and TRBJ1-3; the D gene is possibly TRBD1 (5 bases). The germline gives CDR1 SGHTA, CDR2 FQGNSA. The germline V and J ends were trimmed by 3 bases and 9 bases, with 18 bases remaining between them. The CDR3 loop spans 15 amino acids. The CDR3 sequence is CASSFAGTSPGTIYF. CDR3 DNA: TGTGCCAGCAGCTTTGCCGGGACTTCTCCGGGCACCATATATTTT. The full variable domain, completed using reference TRBV7-2 and TRBJ1-3, is GAGVSQSPSNKVTEKGKDVELRCDPISGHTALYWYRQSLGQGLEFLIYFQGNSAPDKSGLPSDRFSAERTGGSVSTLTIQRTQQEDSAVYLCASSFAGTSPGTIYFGEGSWLTVV.

The chain has TRBV20-1 and TRBJ2-7; D unresolved. Looked up from germline, CDR1 is DFQATT and CDR2 is SNEGSKA (reference sequence). The CDR3 length is 10 residues. Trimming shortened V by 5 bases and J by 5 bases, and 7 bases separated the two germline ends. CDR3 amino acids: CSAYLNEQYF. CDR3 sequence (DNA): TGCAGTGCTTACCTAAACGAGCAGTACTTC.

This clone has a single count. The chain has TRBV4-1 and TRBJ1-6; TRBD1 might be the D (6 bases). The V and J ends lost 1 base and 2 bases respectively, with 12 bases between them. The CDR3 extends over 17 amino acids. The germline gives CDR1 MGHRA, CDR2 YSYEKL. The CDR3 here is CASSQGIRGPYNSPLHF. CDR3 coding DNA: TGCGCCAGCAGCCAAGGCATCAGGGGCCCCTATAATTCACCCCTCCACTTT.

The genes are TRBV7-2 and TRBJ2-7, with a weak D call TRBD2 (6 bases). Germline lookup yields CDR1 SGHTA and CDR2 FQGNSA. The CDR3 loop spans 14 amino acids. V was cut by 5 bases and J by 6 bases, with 17 bases left in between. The CDR3 DNA sequence: TGTGCCAGCAGCAGAGGCGCGGGGCCCTCCGAGCAGTACTTC. This sequence encodes CASSRGAGPSEQYF.

This chain uses TRBV2 with TRBJ2-2; possible D gene TRBD1, 6 bases. Germline V lookup: CDR1 SNHLY, CDR2 FYNNEI. The CDR3 totals 15 residues. V lost 7 bases and J 2 bases, leaving 14 bases between the germline ends. The CDR3 DNA is TGTGCCAGCAAGCCGCAGGGGCTTAACACCGGGGAGCTGTTTTTT. Its translation is CASKPQGLNTGELFF. The full variable domain, with the rest looked up from reference TRBV2 and TRBJ2-2, is EPEVTQTPSHQVTQMGQEVILRCVPISNHLYFYWYRQILGQKVEFLVSFYNNEISEKSEIFDDQFSVERPDGSNFTLKIRSTKLEDSAMYFCASKPQGLNTGELFFGEGSRLTVL.

This clone was seen a single time. The rearrangement uses TRBV7-2 and TRBJ2-6; 11 nucleotides align to TRBD2. V lost 3 bases and J lost 2; bases outside the gene matches: 6. The CDR3 contains 18 residues. Per germline, CDR1 SGHTA and CDR2 FQGNSA. DNA of the CDR3: TGTGCCAGCAGCTTTCTTAGCGGGGGGGCTCCTGGGGCCAACGTCCTGACTTTC. This gives the protein CASSFLSGGAPGANVLTF.

The genes are TRBV9 and TRBJ1-4; a weak D match, TRBD1 (5 bases). The CDR3 is 15 amino acids. V lost 0 bases and J 8 bases, leaving 14 bases between the germline ends. Germline CDR1 and CDR2: SGDLS and YYNGEE. CDR3 sequence reads: CASSVAPQDREKLFF. CDR3 nucleotide sequence: TGTGCCAGCAGCGTAGCCCCACAGGACCGAGAAAAACTGTTTTTT.

The chain links TRBV7-2 to TRBJ1-2, with TRBD1 matching over 7 bases. CDR1 SGHTA and CDR2 FQGNSA come from the germline V gene. CDR3 length: 15 amino acids. V was clipped by 5 bases and J by 4 bases; unmatched bases: 10. CDR3 sequence: CASSTTHRGPYGYTF. The CDR3 DNA follows: TGTGCCAGCAGCACTACTCACAGGGGCCCCTATGGCTACACCTTC.

The chain joins TRBV14 to TRBJ2-2; 9 nucleotides match TRBD1. Germline assignment: CDR1 SGHDN and CDR2 FVKESK. J was trimmed by 5 bases and V by 2 bases; bases with no gene match: 6. The CDR3 spans 16 residues. CDR3 sequence reads: CASSQRTGARTGELFF. CDR3 nucleotide sequence: TGTGCCAGCAGCCAACGGACAGGGGCGCGGACCGGGGAGCTGTTTTTT.

This chain links TRBV21-1 with TRBJ1-4. TRBV21-1 is marked as a pseudogene. This CDR3 comprises 16 residues. In DNA form, the CDR3 reads TGTGCCAGCAGCAAAGGAATCGGGGTCCTTAATGAAAAACTGTTTTTT. Its protein product is CASSKGIGVLNEKLFF.

This clone showed up just once. This sequence joins TRBV5-1 and TRBJ1-1; 9 nucleotides agree with TRBD1. The CDR3 consists of 13 residues. The J segment lost 10 bases and the V segment lost 3 bases, leaving 7 bases of the junction unmatched. Germline lookup yields CDR1 SGHRS and CDR2 YFSETQ. The CDR3 DNA sequence: TGCGCCAGCAGCTCGGGACAGGGACTGGTAGCTTTCTTT. This gives the protein CASSSGQGLVAFF.

The chain employs TRBV6-6 and TRBJ2-7; 9 bases match TRBD1. This CDR3 has 15 residues. In germline, CDR1 is MNHNY, CDR2 SVGAGI (reference sequence). Trimming removed 6 bases from V and 2 bases from J; junction bases left unmatched: 8. The CDR3 nucleotides are TGTGCCAGCAGCGCAGGGACAGGGATTACCTACGAGCAGTACTTC. Amino acids: CASSAGTGITYEQYF.

The chain carries TRBV5-4 and TRBJ1-6; D is uncertain. The CDR3 runs 14 residues. Trimming cost V 7 bases and J 5 bases, with 13 bases left between them. Per the germline V gene, CDR1 is SGHNT and CDR2 is YYREEE (reference sequence). CDR3 protein: CASGGRVDNSPLHF. The CDR3 DNA sequence: TGTGCCAGCGGAGGGCGGGTGGATAATTCACCCCTCCACTTT.

This rearrangement joins TRBV6-1 to TRBJ2-5; D unclear. CDR3 length equals 14 residues. Germline values: CDR1 MNHNS, CDR2 SASEGT. Trimming shortened V by 0 bases and J by 7 bases, and 12 bases separated the two germline ends. For the CDR3, the DNA is TGTGCCAGCAGTGAAGCTACGCATCTCGGGACCCAGTACTTC. This encodes CASSEATHLGTQYF.

The chain recombines TRBV4-2 with TRBJ2-3, with 8 bases lining up with TRBD1. J was trimmed by 3 bases and V by 4 bases; bases with no gene match: 6. Germline-derived CDR1 and CDR2 are LGHNA and YNFKEQ. The CDR3 contains 15 residues. Written as DNA, the CDR3 is TGTGCCAGCAGCCCTGGACAGGGAGTGACAGATACGCAGTATTTT. Translating it yields CASSPGQGVTDTQYF.

This sequence joins TRBV6-1 and TRBJ1-5, with a tentative D call TRBD1 (5 bases). CDR1 is MNHNS, CDR2 SASEGT, per germline. This CDR3 has 12 amino acids. The V and J ends lost 7 bases and 6 bases respectively, with 10 bases between them. The CDR3 sequence: CASTTGFQPQHF. Written as DNA, the CDR3 is TGTGCCAGCACCACAGGTTTTCAGCCCCAGCATTTT.

In its sample, this clone was seen once. The chain carries TRBV4-2 and TRBJ1-2, with D perhaps TRBD1 (5 bases). CDR1 LGHNA and CDR2 YNFKEQ come from the germline V gene. The CDR3 sequence is 15 residues long. Trimming took 0 bases from V and 2 from J, leaving 10 bases between them. CDR3 sequence: CASSQDLGGNYGYTF. The CDR3 bases are TGTGCCAGCAGCCAAGATTTGGGGGGGAACTATGGCTACACCTTC.

The chain employs TRBV5-6 and TRBJ1-1, with TRBD1 matching 8 bases. Germline V gene data show CDR1 as SGHDT and CDR2 as YYEEEE. J gave up 7 bases and V 1 base, and 15 bases lay outside the gene matches. This CDR3 is 17 amino acids long. CDR3 nucleotides: TGTGCCAGCAGCTTGACAGGGGGGGTGAAGGTTCGGGTTGAAGCTTTCTTT. It translates to CASSLTGGVKVRVEAFF.

This clone has a handful of counts. The V gene is TRBV7-6, the J gene TRBJ1-4; 7 bases are shared with TRBD1. V gave up 5 bases and J gave up 6 bases; unmatched junction bases: 9. Germline V gives CDR1 SGHVS, CDR2 FNYEAQ. The CDR3 contains 15 residues. The CDR3 sequence: CASSPRTGQDEKLFF. The CDR3 DNA follows: TGTGCCAGCAGCCCCCGGACAGGACAAGATGAAAAACTGTTTTTT.

This chain's CDR3 is CASSGQGSGTQYF. The CDR3 DNA follows: TGTGCCAGCAGCGGACAGGGGTCGGGGACCCAGTACTTC. This chain joins TRBV7-8 and TRBJ2-5, with 9 bases that match TRBD1. The CDR3 has 13 residues. The V gene's germline CDR1 is SGHVS and CDR2 FQNEAQ. The junction had 5 bases not matched to a gene; V was cut back by 5 bases and J by 7 bases.

The J gene is TRBJ1-6, the V gene TRBV11-1; the D gene is possibly TRBD1 (5 bases). The CDR3 loop spans 15 amino acids. The germline CDR1 and CDR2 sequences are SGHAT and FQDESV (reference sequence). Trimming removed 5 bases from V and 13 bases from J, with 21 bases in between. The CDR3 DNA reads as TGTGCCAGCAGCCTACTAAGCCGCAGGGTGTCCCCCCTCCACTTT. This gives the protein CASSLLSRRVSPLHF.

CDR3 sequence reads: CASSLGGGNQPQHF. CDR3 nucleotide sequence: TGTGCCAGCAGTTTAGGGGGCGGGAATCAGCCCCAGCATTTT. The genes are TRBV27 and TRBJ1-5; D possibly corresponds to TRBD1 (6 bases). The CDR3 runs to 14 residues. V was trimmed by 2 bases and J by 4 bases, leaving 9 bases between them. CDR1 and CDR2 from the germline V gene are MNHEY and SMNVEV (reference sequence).

This rearrangement joins TRBV18 to TRBJ1-6; 9 bases fit TRBD1. V trimming: 5 bases; J trimming: 7 bases; junction bases outside the gene matches: 9. Germline values: CDR1 KGHSH, CDR2 LQKENI. CDR3 length: 16 amino acids. CDR3 loop: CASSSSRDRANSPLHF. CDR3 coding DNA: TGTGCCAGCTCATCCTCCCGGGACAGGGCGAATTCACCCCTCCACTTT.

This sequence joins TRBV11-2 and TRBJ1-6; maybe TRBD1 (5 bases). The V and J ends lost 1 base and 8 bases respectively, with 12 bases between them. Germline CDR1 and CDR2: SGHAT and FQNNGV. This CDR3 has 15 amino acids. The CDR3 bases are TGTGCCAGCAGCTTAGCCGAAGGGGTTCATTCACCCCTCCACTTT. Amino acids: CASSLAEGVHSPLHF.

In its sample, this clone was seen a few times. This sequence joins TRBV11-3 and TRBJ2-7; D may be TRBD2 (6 bases). Germline CDR1 is SGHNT and CDR2 is YENEEA. The CDR3 is made up of 13 amino acids. Trimming pared 3 bases from V and 1 base from J, leaving 7 bases between. CDR3 protein: CASSLGGSYEQYF. The CDR3 bases are TGTGCCAGCAGCTTGGGGGGATCCTACGAGCAGTACTTC. Drawing the rest from reference TRBV11-3 and TRBJ2-7, the complete variable domain is EAGVVQSPRYKIIEKKQPVAFWCNPISGHNTLYWYLQNLGQGPELLIRYENEEAVDDSQLPKDRFSAERLKGVDSTLKIQPAELGDSAVYLCASSLGGSYEQYFGPGTRLTVT.

The genes are TRBV5-1 and TRBJ2-5, with TRBD2 matching over 14 bases. Germline V CDR1 and CDR2: SGHRS, YFSETQ. CDR3 length: 17 amino acids. After removal of 4 bases from V and 6 bases from J, the junction contained 11 bases not matched to a gene. CDR3 in DNA: TGCGCCAGCAGCCCCGGGACTAGCGGGGGAATTGGAAAGACCCAGTACTTC. Its translation: CASSPGTSGGIGKTQYF.